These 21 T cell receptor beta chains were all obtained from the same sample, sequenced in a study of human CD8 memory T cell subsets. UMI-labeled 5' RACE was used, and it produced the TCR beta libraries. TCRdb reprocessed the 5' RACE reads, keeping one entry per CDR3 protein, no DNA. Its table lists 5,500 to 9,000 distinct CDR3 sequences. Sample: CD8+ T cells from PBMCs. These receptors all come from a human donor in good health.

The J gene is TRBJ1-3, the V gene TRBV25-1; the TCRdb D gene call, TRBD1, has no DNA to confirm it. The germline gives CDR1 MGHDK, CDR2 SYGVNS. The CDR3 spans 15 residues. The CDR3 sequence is CASSEQGNSGNTIYF. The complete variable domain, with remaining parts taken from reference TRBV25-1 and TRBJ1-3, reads EADIYQTPRYLVIGTGKKITLECSQTMGHDKMYWYQQDPGMELHLIHYSYGVNSTEKGDLSSESTVSRIRTEHFPLTLESARPSHTSQYLCASSEQGNSGNTIYFGEGSWLTVV.

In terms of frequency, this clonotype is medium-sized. CDR3: CASSSRENSPLHF. This chain links TRBV6-2 or TRBV6-3 with TRBJ1-6. The CDR3 is 13 residues long. CDR1 and CDR2 (germline): MNHEY, SVGEGT.

The CDR3 here is CASSTQVLGNQPQHF. The rearrangement joins TRBV28 to TRBJ1-5; the D call from TCRdb, TRBD1, cannot be confirmed without DNA. The CDR3 runs to 15 residues. Germline V lookup: CDR1 MDHEN, CDR2 SYDVKM.

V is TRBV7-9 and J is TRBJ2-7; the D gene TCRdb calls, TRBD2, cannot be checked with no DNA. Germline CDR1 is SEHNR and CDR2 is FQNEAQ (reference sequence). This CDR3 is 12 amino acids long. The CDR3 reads CATSTSGYEQYF.

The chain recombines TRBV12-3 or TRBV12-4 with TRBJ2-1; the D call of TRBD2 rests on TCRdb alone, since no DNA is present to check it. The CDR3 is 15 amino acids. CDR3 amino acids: CASSPPTSDINEQFF.

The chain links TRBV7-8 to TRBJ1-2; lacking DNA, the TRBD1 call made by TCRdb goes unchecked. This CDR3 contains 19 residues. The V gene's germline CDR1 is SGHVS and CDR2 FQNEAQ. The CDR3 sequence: CASSLFTQPRRDPNYGYTF.

CDR3 sequence reads: CAWSVSGGTDIQYF. This chain joins TRBV30 and TRBJ2-4; TCRdb designates TRBD2, a call that cannot be tested without DNA. The CDR3 is 14 residues long. CDR1 GTSNPN and CDR2 SVGIG come from the germline V gene (reference sequence). Complete variable domain (other parts from reference TRBV30 and TRBJ2-4): SQTIHQWPATLVQPVGSPLSLECTVEGTSNPNLYWYRQAAGRGLQLLFYSVGIGQISSEVPQNLSASRPQDRQFILSSKKLLLSDSGFYLCAWSVSGGTDIQYFGAGTRLSVL.

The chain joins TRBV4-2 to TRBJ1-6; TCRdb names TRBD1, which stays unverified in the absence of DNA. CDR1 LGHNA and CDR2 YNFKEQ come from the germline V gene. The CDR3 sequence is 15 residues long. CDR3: CASSDKAGGNSPLHF.

CDR3 residues: CASSLSGGERNQPQHF. The chain employs TRBV27 and TRBJ1-5. The CDR3 length is 16 residues. Germline-derived CDR1 and CDR2 are MNHEY and SMNVEV (reference sequence).

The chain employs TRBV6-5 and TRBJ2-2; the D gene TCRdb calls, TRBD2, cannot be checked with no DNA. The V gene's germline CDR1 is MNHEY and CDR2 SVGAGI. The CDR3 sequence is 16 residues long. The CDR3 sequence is CASRPGTSRHTGELFF.

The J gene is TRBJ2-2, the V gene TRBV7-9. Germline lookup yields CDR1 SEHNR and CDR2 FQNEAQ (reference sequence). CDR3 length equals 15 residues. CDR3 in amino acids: CASSPQLTNTGELFF.

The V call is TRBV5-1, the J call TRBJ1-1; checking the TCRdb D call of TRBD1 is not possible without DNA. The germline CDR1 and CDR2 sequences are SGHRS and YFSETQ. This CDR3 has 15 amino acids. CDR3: CASSWYRGPDTEAFF.

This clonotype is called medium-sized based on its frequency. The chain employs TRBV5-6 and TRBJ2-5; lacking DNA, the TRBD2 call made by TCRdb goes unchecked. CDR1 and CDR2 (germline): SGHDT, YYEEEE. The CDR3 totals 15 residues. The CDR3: CASSLKTSGGETQYF.

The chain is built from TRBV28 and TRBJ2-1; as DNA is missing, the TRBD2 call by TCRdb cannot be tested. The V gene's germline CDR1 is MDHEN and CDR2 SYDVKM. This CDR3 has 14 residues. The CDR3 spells CASCSGRGNNEQFF.

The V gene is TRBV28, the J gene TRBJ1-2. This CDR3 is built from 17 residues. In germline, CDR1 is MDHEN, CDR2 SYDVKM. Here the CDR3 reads CASRQSQWGRVADGYTF.

CDR3 amino acids: CASSRYRVGTEAFF. The V call is TRBV7-8, the J call TRBJ1-1; absent DNA, TCRdb's TRBD1 call cannot be checked. The V gene's germline CDR1 is SGHVS and CDR2 FQNEAQ. The CDR3 spans 14 residues.

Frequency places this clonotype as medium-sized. CDR3 sequence reads: CASSPYNEQFF. The chain uses TRBV6-2 or TRBV6-3 and TRBJ2-1. The CDR3 consists of 11 residues. The V gene's germline CDR1 is MNHEY and CDR2 SVGEGT.

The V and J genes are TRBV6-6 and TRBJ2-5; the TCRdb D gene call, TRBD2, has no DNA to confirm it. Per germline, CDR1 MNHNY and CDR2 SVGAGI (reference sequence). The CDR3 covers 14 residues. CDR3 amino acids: CATRSGRAGETQYF.

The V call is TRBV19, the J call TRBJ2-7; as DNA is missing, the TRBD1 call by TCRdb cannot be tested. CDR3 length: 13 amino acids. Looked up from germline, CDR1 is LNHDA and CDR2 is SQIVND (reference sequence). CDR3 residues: CATARQGRYEQYF. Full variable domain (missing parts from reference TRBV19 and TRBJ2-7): DGGITQSPKYLFRKEGQNVTLSCEQNLNHDAMYWYRQDPGQGLRLIYYSQIVNDFQKGDIAEGYSVSREKKESFPLTVTSAQKNPTAFYLCATARQGRYEQYFGPGTRLTVT.

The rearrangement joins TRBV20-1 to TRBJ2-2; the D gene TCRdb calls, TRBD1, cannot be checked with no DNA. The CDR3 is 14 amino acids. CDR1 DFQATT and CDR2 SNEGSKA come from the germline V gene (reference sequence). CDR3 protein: CSATTGVEAGELFF.

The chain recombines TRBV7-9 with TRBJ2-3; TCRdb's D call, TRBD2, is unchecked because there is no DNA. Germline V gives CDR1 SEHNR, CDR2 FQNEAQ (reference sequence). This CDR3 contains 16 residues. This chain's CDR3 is CASSFEGGSGTDTQYF.